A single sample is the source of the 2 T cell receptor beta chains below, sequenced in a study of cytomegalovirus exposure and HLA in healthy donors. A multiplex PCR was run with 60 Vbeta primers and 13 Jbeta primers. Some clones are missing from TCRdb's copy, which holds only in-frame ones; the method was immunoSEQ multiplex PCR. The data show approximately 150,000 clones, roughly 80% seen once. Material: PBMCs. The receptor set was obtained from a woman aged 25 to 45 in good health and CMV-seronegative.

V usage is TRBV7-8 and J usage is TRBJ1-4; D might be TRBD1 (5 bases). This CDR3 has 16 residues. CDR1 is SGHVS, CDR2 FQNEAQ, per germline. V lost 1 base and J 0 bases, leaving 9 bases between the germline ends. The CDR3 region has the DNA TGTGCCAGCAGCTTAGAGGGCAGGGCAACTAATGAAAAACTGTTTTTT. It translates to CASSLEGRATNEKLFF.

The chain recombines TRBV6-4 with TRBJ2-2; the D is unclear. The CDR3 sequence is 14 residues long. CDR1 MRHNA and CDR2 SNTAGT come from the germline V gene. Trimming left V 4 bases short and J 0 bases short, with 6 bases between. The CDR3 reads CASSGQANTGELFF. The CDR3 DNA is TGTGCCAGCAGTGGCCAGGCGAACACCGGGGAGCTGTTTTTT.